The 27 T cell receptor beta chains listed next were all sequenced from one sample in a study of shared clonotypes between healthy human individuals. Assay: immunoSEQ multiplex PCR; the TCRdb copy retains only in-frame clones and omits some. This sample has some 510,000 clones; approximately 85% occur once, and the top ten carry approximately 12%. The sample was PBMCs. These receptors were obtained from a woman between 40 and 55 years old in good health. Some clones in this sample may be carry-over from other donors' samples.

This clone showed up many times. This chain uses TRBV5-1 with TRBJ1-2, with TRBD1 matching 7 bases. The V gene's germline CDR1 is SGHRS and CDR2 YFSETQ. The length of the CDR3 is 12 residues. V was clipped by 10 bases and J by 5 bases; unmatched bases: 8. CDR3 coding DNA: TGCGCCGACCCCGGGACAGTTTATGGCTACACCTTC. Translating it yields CADPGTVYGYTF.

The chain combines TRBV27 with TRBJ2-3; D is perhaps TRBD1 (6 bases). This CDR3 comprises 14 residues. Trimming took 4 bases from V and 2 from J, leaving 10 bases between them. CDR1 is MNHEY, CDR2 SMNVEV, per germline (reference sequence). The CDR3 DNA sequence: TGTGCCAGCAGTTATACAGGGCCCACAGATACGCAGTATTTT. Translation: CASSYTGPTDTQYF.

This clone turned up a few times. The chain has TRBV5-1 and TRBJ1-2; TRBD1 is a possible D gene (5 bases). From germline, CDR1 is SGHRS and CDR2 YFSETQ. The CDR3 is 14 amino acids. Trimming took off 3 bases at V and 4 bases at J, with 13 bases between the two ends. The CDR3 spells CASSSSWGGYGYTF. CDR3 nucleotide sequence: TGCGCCAGCAGCTCGTCCTGGGGCGGCTATGGCTACACCTTC.

The chain recombines TRBV27 with TRBJ2-3; D ambiguous. Germline lookup yields CDR1 MNHEY and CDR2 SMNVEV (reference sequence). Trimming took 0 bases from V and 0 from J, leaving 10 bases between them. The CDR3 runs 16 residues. The CDR3 spells CASSLSKGRSTDTQYF. CDR3 bases: TGTGCCAGCAGTTTATCGAAAGGTAGAAGCACAGATACGCAGTATTTT.

The CDR3 protein is CAWSKPFSNQPQHF. CDR3 nucleotide sequence: TGTGCCTGGTCCAAGCCTTTTAGCAATCAGCCCCAGCATTTT. This chain links TRBV30 with TRBJ1-5; no clear D gene. In germline, CDR1 is GTSNPN, CDR2 SVGIG (reference sequence). The CDR3 loop spans 14 amino acids. Trimming took 5 bases from V and 0 from J, leaving 11 bases between them.

V is TRBV2 and J is TRBJ1-5; 8 bases agree with TRBD1. The CDR3 has 14 residues. V shed 4 bases, J shed 2 bases, and the junction held 1 base outside the gene matches. CDR1 is SNHLY, CDR2 FYNNEI, per germline. This CDR3 is CASSVDRGNQPQHF. For the CDR3, the DNA is TGTGCCAGCAGTGTGGACAGGGGCAATCAGCCCCAGCATTTT.

This clone showed up just once. The chain employs TRBV5-8 and TRBJ2-1, with D possibly matching TRBD2 (5 bases). Trimming left V 3 bases short and J 0 bases short, with 10 bases between. The CDR3 is 15 residues long. Germline assignment: CDR1 SGHTS and CDR2 YDEGEE. Here the CDR3 reads CASSSADSSYNEQFF. The CDR3 DNA reads TGTGCCAGCAGCTCAGCGGATAGCTCCTACAATGAGCAGTTCTTC.

The chain uses TRBV29-1 and TRBJ2-2; 8 nucleotides match TRBD1. Germline lookup yields CDR1 SQVTM and CDR2 ANQGSEA. The CDR3 runs 19 residues. J lost 3 bases, V lost 4 bases, and 19 bases had no gene match. CDR3 loop: CSVVLPISTGVTYTGELFF. CDR3 in DNA: TGCAGCGTTGTATTGCCCATATCGACAGGGGTAACTTACACCGGGGAGCTGTTTTTT.

The rearrangement uses TRBV5-1 and TRBJ2-7; 10 bases line up with TRBD2. This CDR3 contains 15 residues. V lost 4 bases, J lost 2 bases, and 6 bases stayed unmatched. Looked up from germline, CDR1 is SGHRS and CDR2 is YFSETQ. The CDR3 loop is CASSPSGRGTYEQYF. CDR3 nucleotide sequence: TGCGCCAGCAGCCCTAGCGGGAGAGGAACCTACGAGCAGTACTTC.

The genes are TRBV28 and TRBJ1-5, with 8 bases identical to TRBD1. The junction had 7 bases not matched to a gene; V was cut back by 4 bases and J by 11 bases. The CDR3 is 13 amino acids. Germline V gives CDR1 MDHEN, CDR2 SYDVKM. CDR3 in amino acids: CASSSTGAKSQHF. CDR3 nucleotides: TGTGCCAGCAGTTCGACAGGGGCAAAGTCCCAGCATTTT. Full variable domain (outside the CDR3, taken from reference TRBV28 and TRBJ1-5): DVKVTQSSRYLVKRTGEKVFLECVQDMDHENMFWYRQDPGLGLRLIYFSYDVKMKEKGDIPEGYSVSREKKERFSLILESASTNQTSMYLCASSSTGAKSQHFGDGTRLSIL.

The rearrangement joins TRBV19 to TRBJ1-1; possible D gene TRBD1, 5 bases. The CDR3 runs 13 residues. From germline, CDR1 is LNHDA and CDR2 SQIVND (reference sequence). The V end lost 6 bases, the J end lost 10 bases, and 18 bases lay between the germline ends. The CDR3, as DNA: TGTGCCAGTAGGGGCCCGGGGCCGATAGGAGCTTTCTTT. Its protein is CASRGPGPIGAFF.

This chain connects TRBV7-2 to TRBJ1-1, with D perhaps TRBD1 (6 bases). CDR1 is SGHTA and CDR2 is FQGNSA in the germline V gene. V was clipped by 4 bases and J by 6 bases, with 12 bases between them. This CDR3 region has 13 residues. CDR3 residues: CASSSRQVPEAFF. CDR3 sequence (DNA): TGTGCCAGCAGCTCCCGACAGGTCCCTGAAGCTTTCTTT.

V and J are TRBV6-1 and TRBJ2-1, with 7 bases lining up with TRBD2. Losses at the gene ends were 4 bases for V and 9 bases for J; bases not matched to a gene: 15. The germline gives CDR1 MNHNS, CDR2 SASEGT. This CDR3 spans 16 amino acids. The CDR3 DNA follows: TGTGCCAGCAGTGCCCTCCTAGCGGCCCCGGCCCTTGAGCAGTTCTTC. As protein: CASSALLAAPALEQFF.

CDR3 DNA sequence: TGCGCCAGCAGTGCCGACAGTCTCACCATATATTTT. Its translation: CASSADSLTIYF. V and J are TRBV5-1 and TRBJ1-3; maybe TRBD1 (5 bases). Germline CDR1 and CDR2: SGHRS and YFSETQ. This CDR3 is 12 amino acids long. Trimming shortened V by 5 bases and J by 9 bases, and 12 bases separated the two germline ends.

J is TRBJ2-7 and V is TRBV10-3; 11 positions agree with TRBD1. The CDR3 is 15 amino acids. V lost 4 bases, J lost 3 bases, and 5 bases stayed unmatched. Germline V gene sequence: CDR1 ENHRY, CDR2 SYGVKD. CDR3 sequence reads: CAISASGTGGYEQYF. The CDR3 nucleotides read TGTGCCATCAGTGCTTCCGGGACAGGGGGCTACGAGCAGTACTTC.

The rearrangement uses TRBV6-5 and TRBJ1-4, with a weak D call TRBD1 (6 bases). The CDR3 loop spans 14 amino acids. Germline lookup yields CDR1 MNHEY and CDR2 SVGAGI. V was shortened by 6 bases and J by 8 bases, with 16 bases between the two germline ends. The CDR3 nucleotides read TGTGCCAGCAGCCAGGGGAACCTAGGGGAAAAACTGTTTTTT. Translated, it gives CASSQGNLGEKLFF.

The rearrangement joins TRBV13 to TRBJ2-7, with D possibly being TRBD2 (5 bases). The germline V and J ends were trimmed by 4 bases and 2 bases, with 15 bases remaining between them. The germline V gene encodes CDR1 PRHDT and CDR2 FYEKMQ (reference sequence). The CDR3 extends over 15 amino acids. Written as DNA, the CDR3 is TGTGCCAGCAGCTCGGGGAGAGGTGTGGCCTACGAGCAGTACTTC. Translated, it gives CASSSGRGVAYEQYF.

This chain links TRBV18 with TRBJ2-5; TRBD1 aligns across 10 bases. The germline gives CDR1 KGHSH, CDR2 LQKENI. J gave up 4 bases and V 0 bases, and 2 bases lay outside the gene matches. The CDR3 totals 15 residues. CDR3 sequence (DNA): TGTGCCAGCTCACCACCGACAGGGGGCGGAGAGACCCAGTACTTC. Amino acid sequence: CASSPPTGGGETQYF.

J is TRBJ1-4 and V is TRBV27, with D possibly being TRBD1 (6 bases). This CDR3 is 14 amino acids long. CDR1 and CDR2 from the germline V gene are MNHEY and SMNVEV (reference sequence). CDR3 in DNA: TGTGCTTTTCGGTCGGGGGGGGCTGGTGAAAAACTGTTTTTT. It codes for CAFRSGGAGEKLFF.

The chain has TRBV10-3 and TRBJ2-2; 7 bases are shared with TRBD2. V dropped 10 bases and J dropped 3; count of bases not matched to a gene: 14. Germline CDR1 and CDR2: ENHRY and SYGVKD. The CDR3 sequence is 16 residues long. CDR3 region: CATCRVGGRDTGELFF. CDR3 nucleotide sequence: TGTGCCACGTGTCGTGTTGGCGGGAGAGACACCGGGGAGCTGTTTTTT.

The V and J genes are TRBV6-4 and TRBJ2-1, with D possibly being TRBD1 or TRBD2 (5 bases each). The CDR3 runs 15 residues. Germline V gene sequence: CDR1 MRHNA, CDR2 SNTAGT. Trimming cost V 2 bases and J 2 bases, with 10 bases left between them. CDR3 loop: CASSDGTEAYNEQFF. In nucleotides, the CDR3 is TGTGCCAGCAGTGACGGGACGGAGGCCTACAATGAGCAGTTCTTC.

The rearrangement joins TRBV5-1 to TRBJ1-1; tentatively, D is TRBD1 (5 bases). From germline, CDR1 is SGHRS and CDR2 YFSETQ. The CDR3 extends over 14 amino acids. V was shortened by 7 bases and J by 1 base, with 14 bases between the two germline ends. The CDR3, as DNA: TGCGCCAGCTCCCGAGGGCAGGGGAACACTGAAGCTTTCTTT. It yields the protein CASSRGQGNTEAFF.

This chain connects TRBV6-4 to TRBJ2-2, with D perhaps matching TRBD2 (6 bases). This CDR3 is built from 16 residues. V lost 3 bases to trimming and J lost 2 bases, with 13 bases between them. Germline V gene lookup returns CDR1 MRHNA and CDR2 SNTAGT. The CDR3 DNA sequence: TGTGCCAGCAGTGAAGGGGCGGGAAGAAACACCGGGGAGCTGTTTTTT. Protein product: CASSEGAGRNTGELFF.

V and J are TRBV4-2 and TRBJ1-4, with 9 bases matching TRBD1. The ends lost 6 bases at V and 8 bases at J; junction bases unmatched: 7. The CDR3 length is 14 residues. Per germline, CDR1 LGHNA and CDR2 YNFKEQ. CDR3 in DNA: TGTGCCAGCAGGTTACAGGGGGCCGGGGAAAAACTGTTTTTT. Residues: CASRLQGAGEKLFF.

The chain is built from TRBV11-1 and TRBJ2-1; D is unclear. This CDR3 has 14 residues. V was cut by 2 bases and J by 2 bases, with 7 bases left in between. Germline values: CDR1 SGHAT, CDR2 FQDESV (reference sequence). The CDR3 reads CASSLSRTYNEQFF. CDR3 nucleotides: TGTGCCAGCAGCTTATCCCGGACCTACAATGAGCAGTTCTTC.

The chain has TRBV28 and TRBJ2-1; 8 bases fit TRBD1. CDR3 length equals 18 residues. Germline assignment: CDR1 MDHEN and CDR2 SYDVKM. Germline trimming cut 6 bases from V and 1 base from J; bases unmatched to any gene: 14. The CDR3: CASRLWGTGTGSYNEQFF. CDR3 nucleotides: TGTGCCAGCAGACTATGGGGAACCGGGACAGGATCCTACAATGAGCAGTTCTTC.

In its sample, this clone was seen a few times. J is TRBJ1-1 and V is TRBV30; TRBD1 might be the D (6 bases). The V gene's germline CDR1 is GTSNPN and CDR2 SVGIG (reference sequence). Trimming removed 0 bases from V and 10 bases from J, with 12 bases in between. The CDR3 has 12 residues. CDR3 nucleotide sequence: TGTGCCTGGAGTGTCCCGGGAGGGGGAGCTTTCTTT. Protein product: CAWSVPGGGAFF.